This is a list of T cell receptor beta chains from one sample in a study of blood T cell repertoires in COVID-19. Clones were read by immunoSEQ multiplex PCR, and TCRdb kept only the in-frame ones, dropping some. The data hold approximately 260,000 clones, with about 80% observed a single time. The sequenced sample was PBMCs or T cells enriched from blood (not recorded which). These receptors all stem from a man aged 50 to 59 who had recovered from COVID-19. Each CDR3 is given with its conserved first and last residue. D genes are given only for firm matches. For some rows the clone size is stated as once, few or many, or as a class when expanded; others skip it.

few,TRBJ1-5,TRBV9,TRBD1,CASSGGTDLSNQPQHF,TGTGCCAGCAGCGGGGGGACAGACCTTAGCAATCAGCCCCAGCATTTT
NA,TRBJ2-1,TRBV18,NA,CASSPPPHSNNEQFF,TGTGCCAGCTCACCACCGCCCCACAGTAACAATGAGCAGTTCTTC
NA,TRBJ1-6,TRBV19,NA,CASTERSYNSPLHF,TGTGCCAGTACCGAGAGGTCCTATAATTCACCCCTCCACTTT
NA,TRBJ2-3,TRBV24-1,NA,CATSDPGERGTDTQYF,TGTGCCACCAGTGATCCAGGGGAAAGGGGCACAGATACGCAGTATTTT
NA,TRBJ2-7,TRBV9,TRBD2,CASSVDGASGMRSEQYF,TGTGCCAGCAGCGTAGATGGGGCTAGCGGGATGAGAAGCGAGCAGTACTTC
NA,TRBJ1-2,TRBV19,NA,CASSIDTLYGYTF,TGTGCCAGTAGTATAGATACCCTATATGGCTACACCTTC
NA,TRBJ2-1,TRBV2,TRBD2,CASRYNGLAVVRNEQFF,TGTGCCAGCAGGTACAACGGACTAGCGGTAGTCAGGAATGAGCAGTTCTTC
NA,TRBJ2-1,TRBV2,TRBD2,CASSGNGGAYNEQFF,TGTGCCAGCAGTGGGAACGGGGGGGCCTACAATGAGCAGTTCTTC
NA,TRBJ1-3,TRBV29-1,TRBD1,CSVGEQGGRNTIYF,TGCAGCGTTGGAGAACAGGGGGGGAGAAACACCATATATTTT
NA,TRBJ2-7,TRBV5-4,TRBD1,CASSSWDRGRIYEQYF,TGTGCCAGCAGCTCCTGGGACAGGGGGCGCATCTACGAGCAGTACTTC